Described below is a single TCR beta chain sequence and its context. Its antigen remains unidentified. The entry originates in a study of cytomegalovirus exposure and HLA in healthy donors. Study summary: Per a later analysis, the roughly 670 first-cohort and 110 or so validation repertoires shared one platform.

The donors were part of the validation cohort of 120 subjects. That cohort was separate from the first cohort, which comprised under 750 subjects. CDR1 and CDR2 from the germline V gene are SNHLY and FYNNEI. The ends were cut back, 3 bases at V and 4 bases at J, with 4 bases in the middle. The CDR3 extends over 11 amino acids. Study conclusions and caveats: Subsequent analysis revealed that first-cohort TCR clusters tended to co-occur in the 130 or so validation repertoires.

The protocol was immunoSEQ multiplex PCR, while the TCRdb copy is restricted to in-frame clones and leaves out a portion. The sample has some 170,000 clones; approximately 89% are singletons. The chain links TRBV2 to TRBJ2-7; D gene ambiguous. The receptor's source is a man under 40 in good health and CMV-seropositive. Sequenced material: PBMCs. The CDR3 region has the DNA TGTGCCAGCAGTGAGTATTACGAGCAGTACTTC. Its protein is CASSEYYEQYF.